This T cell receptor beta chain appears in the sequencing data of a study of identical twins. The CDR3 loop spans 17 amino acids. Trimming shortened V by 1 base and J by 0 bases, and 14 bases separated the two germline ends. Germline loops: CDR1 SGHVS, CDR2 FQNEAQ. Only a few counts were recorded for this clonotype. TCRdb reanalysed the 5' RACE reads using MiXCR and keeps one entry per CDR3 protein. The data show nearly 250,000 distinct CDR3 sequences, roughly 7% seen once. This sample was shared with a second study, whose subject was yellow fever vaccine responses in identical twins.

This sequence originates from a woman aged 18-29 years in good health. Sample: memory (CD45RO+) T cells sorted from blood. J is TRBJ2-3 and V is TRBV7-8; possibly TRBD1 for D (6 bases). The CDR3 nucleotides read TGTGCCAGCAGCTTAGAGAGACAGGCGTGGAGCACAGATACGCAGTATTTT. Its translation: CASSLERQAWSTDTQYF.